These 6 T cell receptor beta chains came from one sample sequenced in a study of T-cell memory formation after mild COVID-19. TCRdb processed the 5' RACE reads anew with MiXCR; each CDR3 protein has one entry. Of about 140,000 distinct CDR3 sequences in the sample, 11% to 15% are singletons; the top ten hold approximately 30%. The specimen sequenced was PBMCs or a T cell subset sorted from them (not recorded which). The receptors shown here come from an adult woman who had mild COVID-19 (a few samples of this study predate the infection). Cell type and time point are not known.

This clonotype was picked up a small number of times. The chain joins TRBV5-6 to TRBJ1-3; D is unclear. V was pared by 2 bases and J by 2 bases, with 8 bases between. CDR3 length: 14 amino acids. Germline V gene sequence: CDR1 SGHDT, CDR2 YYEEEE. The DNA for the CDR3 is TGTGCCAGCAGCTTATGGGATACTGGAAACACCATATATTTT. Its protein product is CASSLWDTGNTIYF.

This clonotype was counted only a few times. This chain connects TRBV7-9 to TRBJ2-7; D is unclear. V was pared by 5 bases and J by 2 bases, with 13 bases between. The CDR3 totals 14 residues. From germline, CDR1 is SEHNR and CDR2 FQNEAQ (reference sequence). The CDR3 nucleotides read TGTGCCAGCAGCCAAACCGACACCACCTACGAGCAGTACTTC. Translating it yields CASSQTDTTYEQYF.

The V call is TRBV12-3 or TRBV12-4, the J call TRBJ2-7; D may match TRBD1 or TRBD2 (6 bases each). V lost 8 bases and J lost 6, with 17 bases in between. CDR3 length equals 13 residues. The CDR3 reads CASSLGGSGEQYF. The CDR3 DNA follows: TGTGCCAGCTCCTTAGGGGGGAGTGGCGAGCAGTACTTC.

This clonotype has only a few counts. The chain uses TRBV12-3 or TRBV12-4 and TRBJ2-5; 10 bases line up with TRBD2. J lost 5 bases, V lost 3 bases, and 12 bases had no gene match. CDR3 length equals 17 residues. The CDR3 DNA follows: TGTGCCAGCAGTTTCAGCGGGGGGGCGGTATATGGGGAGACCCAGTACTTC. Translating gives CASSFSGGAVYGETQYF.

This clonotype was seen a handful of times. The gene calls are TRBV13 and TRBJ1-4; 8 bases agree with TRBD1. Trimming cost V 5 bases and J 5 bases; bases outside gene matches: 4. The germline V gene encodes CDR1 PRHDT and CDR2 FYEKMQ (reference sequence). The CDR3 consists of 14 residues. This CDR3 reads CASSGRGRNEKLFF. The CDR3, as DNA: TGTGCCAGCAGCGGCAGGGGGCGAAATGAAAAACTGTTTTTT.

V and J are TRBV4-2 and TRBJ2-1; either TRBD1 or TRBD2 may supply D (6 bases each). The CDR3 length is 13 residues. V lost 5 bases to trimming and J lost 3 bases, with 8 bases between them. The germline V gene has CDR1 LGHNA and CDR2 YNFKEQ. For the CDR3, the DNA is TGTGCCAGCAGCGAGGGGGGCTACAATGAGCAGTTCTTC. Protein: CASSEGGYNEQFF.